This entry describes one TCR beta chain. This clone was seen a handful of times. The clone's antigen remains unknown. No base qualities exist here, and no much larger clone lies one base off it. The protocol used for the library was the immunoSEQ multiplex PCR assay. RNA was extracted from all samples and reverse transcribed into cDNA, which served as template for TCR sequencing. SuperScript III was used to make first-strand cDNA, primed with a 2:1 mix of oligo-dT and random hexamers. A synthetic immune receptor repertoire was used to measure amplification bias, and any remaining bias was corrected computationally. Per the source publication's procedure: After raw reads were preprocessed to remove errors, the CDR3 was defined following IMGT conventions as running from the conserved cysteine to phenylalanine. Clonality was calculated as 1 minus Shannon entropy normalized by log2 of the number of productive unique TCRs. Whether each scalp clone was CD4 or CD8 was inferred by checking scalp TCRbeta sequences against the CD4 and CD8 repertoires from sorted blood. The clones in this table, taken by TCRdb from immuneACCESS, are in-frame only. Not every clone is retained; where verified, under half of the shortfall comes from an unresolved V gene, and the cause of the rest is unknown. That table gives V, J and clone size, and the DNA gave D and trimming. In all, the sample holds more than 150,000 clones, and about 60% of those were seen once. Over 9.5% of the sample is held by the ten biggest clonotypes.

For CDR1 and CDR2, the germline V gene lists SQVTM and ANQGSEA. The germline V end is reduced by 3 bases and the J end by 2 bases; junction bases left unmatched: 7. The CDR3, from cysteine to phenylalanine, totals 14 residues. Just CDR3 DNA is preserved here, 42 bases in frame from base 1. This sample is drawn from a study of CD8+ T cells in alopecia areata listed by TCRdb under 2018. For the wider study: Treated patients were enrolled in an open-label pilot trial of oral tofacitinib, 5 to 10 mg twice daily, for moderate-to-severe alopecia areata. Tofacitinib was administered for 6 to 18 months, and 6 months of follow-up off drug were then conducted to assess delayed response and recurrence. In treated patients, disease severity was measured using the SALT score, which gives the percentage of scalp surface area affected. The study used high-throughput TCRbeta sequencing to examine T cell clonal expansion in alopecia areata, in both the C3H/HeJ mouse model and human patients. In humans, TCRbeta sequencing was performed on scalp tissue and on sorted CD4+ and CD8+ peripheral blood T cells from healthy controls and from patients with patchy or totalis/universalis alopecia areata. Tofacitinib-treated patients had biopsies at baseline and at 4 and 24 weeks of treatment, with a later scalp biopsy in several patients. Scalp clonality was compared among normal scalp (n=4), patchy alopecia areata scalp (n=8), and alopecia totalis/universalis scalp (n=8). RNA came from the PAXgene miRNA kit for fixed scalp, the miRNeasy kit for PBMCs, and the RNeasy kit for mouse skin. TCRbeta CDR3 regions were amplified by immunoSEQ multiplex PCR with 35 Vbeta forward and 13 Jbeta reverse primers.

Points the paper makes about the study in general: Scalp clonality and the number of expanded CD8+ clones among the top 100 scalp clones were significantly decreased by tofacitinib. The treated cohort was small, with a single nonresponder, so links between baseline CD8+ expansion and response need larger studies. Shared TCR sequences between patients were less evident than in mice, which may be partly attributable to HLA diversity in the patient population. Unlike mouse skin, where gammadelta T cells dominate, normal human skin contains resident alphabeta T cells that get sequenced too, which complicates analysis of the scalp TCR repertoire. Compared with normal scalp, lesional scalp, particularly in alopecia totalis/universalis, had higher clonality and more expanded CD8+ clones, which suggests antigenic drive. During tofacitinib treatment, many expanded lesional clones remained in scalp and blood, and this persistence may partly explain relapse after treatment is stopped.

The label giving this sample's time point can be read as: around 22 weeks on oral tofacitinib. The sample's treatment or condition, from its label and the paper: oral pan-JAK inhibitor, 5-10 mg twice daily. Lesional scalp punch biopsies and peripheral blood were collected from alopecia areata patients. After PBMCs were isolated by density centrifugation and stained for CD3, CD4 and CD8, a FACSAria was used to sort CD4+ and CD8+ T cells. The sequence was obtained from a human donor with alopecia areata. Rearrangement joined TRBV29-1 to TRBJ2-7; TRBD1 matches 7 bases in the middle. Specimen: CD8+ T cells sorted from blood, collected at week 24, from a patient treated with tofacitinib. CDR3 loop: CSVELPGQTYEQYF. The nucleotides read TGCAGCGTTGAGTTACCGGGACAGACCTACGAGCAGTACTTC.